The 32 T cell receptor beta chains given below trace back to one sample, sequenced in a study of shared clonotypes between healthy human individuals (dated by TCRdb to the early 2020s). Libraries were made using the immunoSEQ multiplex PCR assay. The immuneACCESS repertoire file appears here via TCRdb, limited to in-frame rearrangements. These files lack a portion of the clones; in checked studies, under half of the deficit traces to unresolved V genes, and the cause of the others is not known. In all, the sample holds 400,000 to 550,000 clones, and approximately 79% of those were seen once. The ten most abundant clones make up approximately 12% of the sample. The sample taken for sequencing was PBMCs. All receptors come from a woman in her 40s in good health. Some clones in this sample may be carry-over from other donors' samples.

V and J are TRBV7-6 and TRBJ1-3; D gene ambiguous. The V end was cut by 4 bases, the J end by 4 bases, with 11 bases between. Germline CDR1 and CDR2: SGHVS and FNYEAQ. This CDR3 comprises 14 residues. The CDR3 nucleotides read TGTGCCAGCAGCTCGGGTCTGGCAGGAAACACCATATATTTT. Its translation is CASSSGLAGNTIYF.

This chain links TRBV7-3 with TRBJ2-5, with TRBD2 matching over 9 bases. The CDR3 covers 17 residues. V shed 3 bases and J 2 bases; nucleotides not matched to a gene: 10. Per the germline V gene, CDR1 is SGHTA and CDR2 is FQGTGA. The CDR3 region has the DNA TGTGCCAGCAGCTTTAGCGGGGGAAAGGGGTCACAAGAGACCCAGTACTTC. This encodes CASSFSGGKGSQETQYF. The full variable domain, its missing parts supplied by reference TRBV7-3 and TRBJ2-5, is GAGVSQTPSNKVTEKGKYVELRCDPISGHTALYWYRQSLGQGPEFLIYFQGTGAADDSGLPNDRFFAVRPEGSVSTLKIQRTERGDSAVYLCASSFSGGKGSQETQYFGPGTRLLVL.

This clone appeared a few times. The chain has TRBV2 and TRBJ1-2; D is ambiguous. Germline-derived CDR1 and CDR2 are SNHLY and FYNNEI. The CDR3 has 13 residues. Between the trimmed V and J ends, which lost 8 bases and 4 bases, there was a span of 14 bases. CDR3 in amino acids: CASRIAAVYGYTF. The CDR3 DNA is TGTGCCAGCCGGATAGCGGCGGTCTATGGCTACACCTTC.

The chain recombines TRBV10-3 with TRBJ1-1; TRBD1 might be the D (6 bases). The length of the CDR3 is 16 residues. V dropped 10 bases and J dropped 1 base, with 22 bases sitting between them. The germline gives CDR1 ENHRY, CDR2 SYGVKD. The CDR3 loop is CATQGIPGRSNTEAFF. DNA of the CDR3: TGTGCCACGCAGGGGATACCGGGACGGTCGAACACTGAAGCTTTCTTT.

As DNA, the CDR3 is TGCAGCGTTGTCACTAGCGGGAGTGGCAATGAGCAGTTCTTC. Its translation is CSVVTSGSGNEQFF. The chain employs TRBV29-1 and TRBJ2-1, with TRBD2 matching over 11 bases. The junction had 5 bases not matched to a gene; V was cut back by 4 bases and J by 6 bases. The CDR3 runs 14 residues. Germline loops: CDR1 SQVTM, CDR2 ANQGSEA.

The chain links TRBV5-1 to TRBJ2-3; D is undetermined. V lost 5 bases, J lost 0 bases, and 10 bases lay in between. The CDR3 is 14 residues long. Germline values: CDR1 SGHRS, CDR2 YFSETQ. The CDR3 region is CASRDPQSTDTQYF. CDR3 nucleotides: TGCGCCAGCAGGGACCCGCAGAGCACAGATACGCAGTATTTT.

This rearrangement joins TRBV7-9 to TRBJ2-7; 11 bases match TRBD2. This CDR3 is built from 19 residues. Germline CDR1 SEHNR, CDR2 FQNEAQ (reference sequence). V lost 2 bases and J lost 2; bases outside the gene matches: 14. The CDR3 is CASSLFGRTLAGGPYEQYF. The DNA for the CDR3 is TGTGCCAGCAGCTTATTTGGCAGGACCCTAGCGGGAGGCCCCTACGAGCAGTACTTC.

V and J are TRBV10-3 and TRBJ2-7; the match to TRBD2 covers 8 bases. The CDR3 covers 14 residues. Trimming removed 5 bases from V and 2 bases from J; junction bases left unmatched: 5. The germline V gene has CDR1 ENHRY and CDR2 SYGVKD. The CDR3 protein is CAISSGSDTYEQYF. The CDR3 coding sequence is TGTGCCATCAGTAGCGGGAGCGATACCTACGAGCAGTACTTC.

With respect to this clone: One end of the junction fails to match germline, which may point to a read error. The gene calls are TRBV29-1 and TRBJ1-2; D perhaps matches TRBD1 (5 bases). The CDR3 has 15 amino acids. CDR1 SQVTM and CDR2 ANQGSEA come from the germline V gene. DNA of the CDR3: TGCAGCGTTAATGGGGACGGCGGGGGTAACTATTGCTACACCTTC. The encoded protein is CSVNGDGGGNYCYTF.

The J gene is TRBJ1-4, the V gene TRBV18; possible D gene TRBD1, 5 bases. Per the germline V gene, CDR1 is KGHSH and CDR2 is LQKENI. The CDR3 length is 17 residues. The V gene lost 6 bases and the J gene lost 7 bases, with 24 bases spanning the gap. DNA of the CDR3: TGTGCCAGCTCCTCTCGTCACAGGCATAGGCATACTGAAAAACTGTTTTTT. It encodes CASSSRHRHRHTEKLFF.

CDR3 sequence: CASSKGATPSSYEQYF. In nucleotides, the CDR3 is TGTGCCAGCAGCAAAGGGGCCACCCCAAGCTCCTACGAGCAGTACTTC. The V gene is TRBV21-1, the J gene TRBJ2-7; the D segment call TRBD1 is taken from the table without a DNA check. TRBV21-1 is given as a pseudogene. The CDR3 consists of 16 residues.

The gene calls are TRBV7-2 and TRBJ1-1; unclear D gene. The ends were cut back, 5 bases at V and 1 base at J, with 14 bases in the middle. The V gene's germline CDR1 is SGHTA and CDR2 FQGNSA. The CDR3 runs to 15 residues. DNA of the CDR3: TGTGCCAGCAGCCTCACGGACTCCAAGAACACTGAAGCTTTCTTT. This translates into CASSLTDSKNTEAFF.

The rearrangement links TRBV5-1 to TRBJ2-2, with D maybe TRBD2 (5 bases). Germline CDR1 and CDR2: SGHRS and YFSETQ. Trimming stripped 0 bases from V and 3 bases from J, with 9 bases between. The CDR3 runs 15 residues. CDR3 amino acids: CASSLEAADTGELFF. CDR3 in DNA: TGCGCCAGCAGCTTGGAGGCAGCGGACACCGGGGAGCTGTTTTTT.

The chain recombines TRBV29-1 with TRBJ2-3, with 11 bases lining up with TRBD2. Germline CDR1 SQVTM, CDR2 ANQGSEA. The CDR3 sequence is 14 residues long. The V and J ends lost 6 bases and 2 bases, in that order; junction bases with no gene match: 4. The CDR3 loop reads CSVGTSGPTDTQYF. CDR3 DNA sequence: TGCAGCGTCGGGACTAGCGGACCCACAGATACGCAGTATTTT.

Points on this clone: It may be a read error: a sequence one base away is much more abundant. This sample also contains other DNA sequences that code for the same CDR3. V is TRBV10-3 and J is TRBJ2-7; D unclear. V dropped 0 bases and J dropped 4 bases, with 4 bases sitting between them. The CDR3 has 12 amino acids. CDR1 is ENHRY and CDR2 is SYGVKD in the germline V gene. For the CDR3, the DNA is TGTGCCATCAGTGAGTCGGGATACGAGCAGTACTTC. It yields the protein CAISESGYEQYF.

This chain's CDR3 is CASRHPGQGFRREQFF. The CDR3 nucleotides are TGTGCCAGCAGACATCCGGGACAGGGGTTTAGGCGTGAGCAGTTCTTC. This chain joins TRBV5-8 and TRBJ2-1, with 10 bases aligning to TRBD1. This CDR3 has 16 amino acids. Germline loops: CDR1 SGHTS, CDR2 YDEGEE. V shed 5 bases, J shed 9 bases, and the junction held 14 bases outside the gene matches.

There are a few counts of this clone. The chain links TRBV19 to TRBJ2-2; 11 nucleotides line up with TRBD2. CDR3 length equals 15 residues. V dropped 6 bases and J dropped 7; count of bases not matched to a gene: 7. Germline V gene sequence: CDR1 LNHDA, CDR2 SQIVND (reference sequence). The CDR3 bases are TGTGCCAGTAGGACGACTAGCGGGACGGTCGGGGAGCTGTTTTTT. Residues: CASRTTSGTVGELFF.

The gene calls are TRBV27 and TRBJ1-1; D not certain. V dropped 5 bases and J dropped 1 base, with 8 bases sitting between them. This CDR3 contains 13 residues. Germline values: CDR1 MNHEY, CDR2 SMNVEV (reference sequence). The CDR3 DNA reads as TGTGCCAGCAGTCCACGGTCGAACACTGAAGCTTTCTTT. The encoded protein is CASSPRSNTEAFF.

This clone turned up a few times. The J gene is TRBJ1-2, the V gene TRBV6-5; 8 nucleotides line up with TRBD1. In germline, CDR1 is MNHEY, CDR2 SVGAGI. The V gene end was trimmed by 2 bases and the J gene end by 2 bases; junction bases not matched to a gene: 4. There are 15 residues in the CDR3. Here the CDR3 reads CASSYAGGENYGYTF. The DNA for the CDR3 is TGTGCCAGCAGTTACGCAGGGGGCGAGAACTATGGCTACACCTTC.

This chain links TRBV14 with TRBJ2-1, with TRBD2 matching over 13 bases. In germline, CDR1 is SGHDN, CDR2 FVKESK. The V and J ends lost 4 bases and 4 bases, in that order; junction bases with no gene match: 13. This CDR3 is built from 19 residues. The chain's CDR3 is CASSLGFGLAGDLYNEQFF. The CDR3 DNA reads TGTGCCAGCAGCCTCGGCTTTGGACTAGCGGGAGATCTTTACAATGAGCAGTTCTTC.

The V and J genes are TRBV19 and TRBJ2-1; 9 bases are a match to TRBD1. CDR1 and CDR2 (germline): LNHDA, SQIVND (reference sequence). Unmatched junction bases numbered 9, after V lost 3 bases and J lost 9 bases. The CDR3 covers 15 residues. CDR3 amino acids: CASSIIPLQGAEQFF. CDR3 sequence (DNA): TGTGCCAGTAGTATTATTCCCTTACAGGGGGCTGAGCAGTTCTTC.

DNA for the CDR3: TGTGCCAGTAGTAATCCCGCTAGCGCCACCCGAGAGACCCAGTACTTC. Amino acid sequence: CASSNPASATRETQYF. The chain uses TRBV19 and TRBJ2-5, with D possibly being TRBD2 (6 bases). Trimming removed 4 bases at V and 4 bases at J, with 19 bases between. The CDR3 extends over 16 amino acids. Germline V gene data show CDR1 as LNHDA and CDR2 as SQIVND (reference sequence).

In this sample, this clone turned up once. This chain joins TRBV5-1 and TRBJ2-3, with D tentatively TRBD2 (6 bases). V lost 1 base, J lost 6 bases, and 15 bases lay in between. Germline V lookup: CDR1 SGHRS, CDR2 YFSETQ. The CDR3 contains 15 residues. CDR3 DNA sequence: TGCGCCAGCAGCTTGACCCCCGGGAGTGGGGATACGCAGTATTTT. Amino acid sequence: CASSLTPGSGDTQYF.

This clone was counted only a few times. This sample also contains other DNA sequences that code for the same CDR3. The chain joins TRBV5-4 to TRBJ2-5, with D maybe TRBD2 (6 bases). Trimming shortened V by 4 bases and J by 1 base, and 8 bases separated the two germline ends. The CDR3 totals 13 residues. CDR1 and CDR2 (germline): SGHNT, YYREEE (reference sequence). The CDR3 here is CASSRDFQETQYF. Here the CDR3 DNA reads TGTGCCAGCAGCCGGGACTTCCAAGAGACCCAGTACTTC. The variable domain in full, completed from reference TRBV5-4 and TRBJ2-5, reads ETGVTQSPTHLIKTRGQQVTLRCSSQSGHNTVSWYQQALGQGPQFIFQYYREEENGRGNFPPRFSGLQFPNYSSELNVNALELDDSALYLCASSRDFQETQYFGPGTRLLVL.

This clone occurred once. The chain carries TRBV7-9 and TRBJ2-5, with D possibly being TRBD1 (6 bases). There are 13 residues in the CDR3. Trimming left V 1 base short and J 5 bases short, with 8 bases between. CDR1 and CDR2 (germline): SEHNR, FQNEAQ (reference sequence). Here the CDR3 DNA reads TGTGCCAGCAGCTTAGACAGGGTTGAGACCCAGTACTTC. Translating it yields CASSLDRVETQYF.

This chain uses TRBV28 with TRBJ2-5; TRBD1 matches 9 bases. The V gene's germline CDR1 is MDHEN and CDR2 SYDVKM. V gave up 6 bases and J gave up 5 bases; unmatched junction bases: 7. The CDR3 totals 14 residues. The CDR3 DNA reads as TGTGCCAGCAGGGACAGGGGCAACGTGGAGACCCAGTACTTC. It yields the protein CASRDRGNVETQYF. The whole variable domain, filled in from reference TRBV28 and TRBJ2-5, reads DVKVTQSSRYLVKRTGEKVFLECVQDMDHENMFWYRQDPGLGLRLIYFSYDVKMKEKGDIPEGYSVSREKKERFSLILESASTNQTSMYLCASRDRGNVETQYFGPGTRLLVL.

This clone occurred a few times. At the DNA level, this CDR3 is encoded by other sequences in the same sample as well. This chain uses TRBV7-9 with TRBJ1-5; possible D gene TRBD1, 5 bases. The CDR3 extends over 13 amino acids. The V end lost 2 bases, the J end lost 5 bases, and 7 bases lay between the germline ends. Germline CDR1 reads SEHNR; CDR2 reads FQNEAQ (reference sequence). The CDR3 is CASSLRGDQPQHF. CDR3 coding DNA: TGTGCCAGCAGCTTAAGAGGGGATCAGCCCCAGCATTTT.

V and J are TRBV28 and TRBJ2-3; no clear D gene. V gave up 3 bases and J gave up 2 bases, with 6 bases separating them. Germline-derived CDR1 and CDR2 are MDHEN and SYDVKM. This CDR3 is built from 13 residues. The CDR3 nucleotides read TGTGCCAGCAGTTTGGGGTACACAGATACGCAGTATTTT. Protein: CASSLGYTDTQYF.

The chain is built from TRBV7-3 and TRBJ2-2, with D perhaps TRBD2 (5 bases). The CDR3 spans 13 residues. Trimming removed 5 bases from V and 7 bases from J, with 11 bases in between. The germline V gene has CDR1 SGHTA and CDR2 FQGTGA. The CDR3 here is CASSPGLGGELFF. The CDR3 DNA reads as TGTGCCAGCAGCCCAGGACTCGGCGGGGAGCTGTTTTTT.

The V call is TRBV7-3, the J call TRBJ1-1; D unclear. V lost 5 bases to trimming and J lost 0 bases, with 10 bases between them. The germline CDR1 and CDR2 sequences are SGHTA and FQGTGA. The length of the CDR3 is 14 residues. DNA for the CDR3: TGTGCCAGCAGCGCGGTGGGAATGAACACTGAAGCTTTCTTT. Its translation: CASSAVGMNTEAFF.

With regard to this clone: A read error may be the cause here, since a much bigger clone is one base away. Other nucleotide sequences from this sample produce the same CDR3. The V gene is TRBV30, the J gene TRBJ2-7; TRBD1 is a possible D gene (6 bases). The CDR3 extends over 12 amino acids. V shed 5 bases and J shed 7 bases, with 15 bases lying between them. CDR1 is GTSNPN, CDR2 SVGIG, per germline (reference sequence). As DNA, the CDR3 is TGTGCCTGGGAGGGGGAAATTGGAGAGCAGTACTTC. It specifies CAWEGEIGEQYF.

This chain uses TRBV7-9 with TRBJ1-1; TRBD1 is a possible D gene (6 bases). The germline gives CDR1 SEHNR, CDR2 FQNEAQ (reference sequence). The length of the CDR3 is 13 residues. V lost 6 bases to trimming and J lost 5 bases, with 13 bases between them. The CDR3 sequence is CASRVNRATEAFF. Here the CDR3 DNA reads TGTGCCAGCAGAGTTAACAGGGCAACTGAAGCTTTCTTT.